The 30 T cell receptor beta chains below were found in one sample sequenced in a study of blood T cells in healthy people across ages. Together with a sample-barcoded 5' primer, a J-beta primer mix was included in a second PCR lasting roughly 6 to 12 cycles. TCRdb processed the 5' RACE reads anew with MiXCR; each CDR3 protein has one entry. The table shows roughly 790,000 distinct CDR3 sequences, with about 40% occurring only once. Sequencing was done on a sample of blood. The source of these receptors is an older woman in good health.

This clonotype was seen more than once but under ten times. The rearrangement joins TRBV9 to TRBJ2-7; maybe TRBD2 (5 bases). CDR3 length: 14 amino acids. V lost 0 bases and J lost 7, with 14 bases in between. Germline V lookup: CDR1 SGDLS, CDR2 YYNGEE. The CDR3 protein is CASSVVAGTGEQYF. CDR3 DNA sequence: TGTGCCAGCAGCGTAGTAGCAGGTACGGGAGAGCAGTACTTC.

The table lists this clonotype with many counts. The rearrangement joins TRBV4-3 to TRBJ2-5, with unresolved D. Germline V gene data show CDR1 as LGHNA and CDR2 as YSLEER. The CDR3 has 14 amino acids. Trimming shortened V by 3 bases and J by 2 bases, and 10 bases separated the two germline ends. The CDR3 sequence: CASSHILGQETQYF. DNA for the CDR3: TGCGCCAGCAGCCATATCTTGGGTCAAGAGACCCAGTACTTC.

This clonotype has only a few counts. Mismatch with germline at one junction end may stem from a read error. CDR3 amino acids: CASSLGGRASHEQYF. CDR3 coding DNA: TGTGCCAGCAGTTTAGGCGGGAGGGCCTCCCACGAGCAGTACTTC. The J gene is TRBJ2-7, the V gene TRBV28, with TRBD2 matching over 9 bases. This CDR3 contains 15 residues. The germline CDR1 and CDR2 sequences are MDHEN and SYDVKM.

The chain couples TRBV20-1 to TRBJ2-1; D might be TRBD1 (6 bases). The length of the CDR3 is 14 residues. The ends were cut back, 0 bases at V and 2 bases at J, with 8 bases in the middle. Germline CDR1 DFQATT, CDR2 SNEGSKA (reference sequence). The CDR3 sequence: CSARDGQTYNEQFF. In nucleotides, the CDR3 is TGCAGTGCTAGAGATGGACAGACCTACAATGAGCAGTTCTTC.

This clonotype was detected only a few times. CDR3 amino acids: CASSHRRTGGEETQYF. The CDR3 coding sequence is TGTGCCAGCAGCCACCGACGGACAGGGGGCGAAGAGACCCAGTACTTC. The chain links TRBV3-1 to TRBJ2-7; the match to TRBD1 covers 11 bases. TRBJ2-5 matches the DNA end more closely, so the J call is doubtful. The germline V gene encodes CDR1 LGHDT and CDR2 YNNKEL (reference sequence). The CDR3 is 16 amino acids.

The chain joins TRBV12-3 or TRBV12-4 to TRBJ2-3, with D hard to call. This CDR3 spans 12 amino acids. V gave up 2 bases and J gave up 10 bases, with 10 bases separating them. In DNA, the CDR3 is TGTGCCAGCAGTTTAAAGGCTGAGGCGCAGTATTTT. Translating gives CASSLKAEAQYF.

The chain uses TRBV18 and TRBJ1-5, with a weak D call TRBD1 (5 bases). The CDR3 totals 16 residues. V lost 2 bases and J lost 2, with 13 bases in between. CDR1 is KGHSH, CDR2 LQKENI, per germline. As DNA, the CDR3 is TGTGCCAGCTCACCAGCAAATTTAGGGGGCAATCAGCCCCAGCATTTT. As protein: CASSPANLGGNQPQHF.

Notes on this clonotype: A read error may account for a junction end that differs from germline. This sequence joins TRBV12-3 or TRBV12-4 and TRBJ2-4; perhaps TRBD2 as D (5 bases). The end of the DNA fits TRBJ2-5 better, so the J call may be wrong. The CDR3 is 14 amino acids. CDR3 DNA: TGTGCCAGAAGTTTAGTAGGACTTAGAGAGACCCAGTACTTC. Translating it yields CARSLVGLRETQYF.

This clonotype has a count of ten or more. The chain employs TRBV7-2 and TRBJ2-3, with 13 bases identical to TRBD2. The CDR3 spans 19 residues. The germline V gene has CDR1 SGHTA and CDR2 FQGNSA. V lost 0 bases, J lost 4 bases, and 10 bases stayed unmatched. This CDR3 is CASSLASTSGRARSDTQYF. The CDR3 bases are TGTGCCAGCAGCTTAGCTTCCACTAGCGGGAGGGCCCGCTCAGATACGCAGTATTTT.

In its sample, this clonotype was seen a few times. As DNA, the CDR3 is TGTGCCAGCAGCCCCCCCAGGTACAATGAGCAGTTCTTC. Translation: CASSPPRYNEQFF. The chain has TRBV28 and TRBJ2-1; D not certain. Looked up from germline, CDR1 is MDHEN and CDR2 is SYDVKM. This CDR3 contains 13 residues. V lost 6 bases and J 4 bases, leaving 10 bases between the germline ends.

V gene TRBV4-2 combines with J gene TRBJ2-2, with 7 bases matching TRBD1. Per the germline V gene, CDR1 is LGHNA and CDR2 is YNFKEQ. CDR3 length equals 15 residues. With V trimmed by 5 bases and J by 3 bases, 6 bases remained unmatched. The CDR3 reads CASSSRDRHTGELFF. CDR3 sequence (DNA): TGTGCCAGCAGCTCCCGGGACAGACACACCGGGGAGCTGTTTTTT.

The V gene is TRBV30, the J gene TRBJ2-5; D might be TRBD1 (5 bases). The J call could be wrong; TRBJ2-7 is a better fit for the DNA end. This CDR3 is 14 amino acids long. Germline V CDR1 and CDR2: GTSNPN, SVGIG (reference sequence). Written as DNA, the CDR3 is TGTGCCTGGCGAGTCGGACACCGGAGCAACGAGCAGTACTTC. It codes for CAWRVGHRSNEQYF.

The chain links TRBV5-1 to TRBJ2-5, with 7 bases fitting TRBD2. CDR3 size: 15 residues. J gave up 4 bases and V 4 bases, and 10 bases lay outside the gene matches. Germline V gives CDR1 SGHRS, CDR2 YFSETQ. CDR3 protein: CASSPGVAGSETQYF. The DNA of the CDR3 is TGCGCCAGCAGCCCCGGGGTAGCGGGCTCAGAGACCCAGTACTTC. Based on the CDR3 plus reference TRBV5-1 and TRBJ2-5, the full variable domain is KAGVTQTPRYLIKTRGQQVTLSCSPISGHRSVSWYQQTPGQGLQFLFEYFSETQRNKGNFPGRFSGRQFSNSRSEMNVSTLELGDSALYLCASSPGVAGSETQYFGPGTRLLVL.

This clonotype was recorded a few times. The gene calls are TRBV3-1 and TRBJ1-6; 9 bases align to TRBD1. J lost 9 bases, V lost 4 bases, and 7 bases had no gene match. This CDR3 is 15 amino acids long. CDR1 and CDR2 from the germline V gene are LGHDT and YNNKEL (reference sequence). The CDR3 bases are TGTGCCAGCAGCCCGGGACAGGGCATAATTTCACCCCTCCACTTT. Translated: CASSPGQGIISPLHF.

J is TRBJ2-7 and V is TRBV10-1; no clear D. The germline V gene has CDR1 WNHNN and CDR2 SYGVQD (reference sequence). The CDR3 is made up of 18 amino acids. CDR3 residues: CAVHFFRPVDRTGYEQYF. DNA for the CDR3: TGCGCAGTACACTTTTTCCGACCCGTCGATCGAACGGGCTACGAGCAGTACTTC.

In DNA, the CDR3 is TGTGCCAGCAGCTTCTTTTCTAGCGGCACAGATACGCAGTATTTT. Encoded protein: CASSFFSSGTDTQYF. This chain joins TRBV7-9 and TRBJ2-3; a weak D match, TRBD2 (6 bases). CDR3 length equals 15 residues. V lost 3 bases to trimming and J lost 1 base, with 11 bases between them. Germline V CDR1 and CDR2: SEHNR, FQNEAQ (reference sequence).

This clonotype has a single count. The chain links TRBV20-1 to TRBJ2-3; D possibly corresponds to TRBD2 (5 bases). The V gene's germline CDR1 is DFQATT and CDR2 SNEGSKA (reference sequence). The CDR3 covers 13 residues. V was pared by 3 bases and J by 5 bases, with 12 bases between. CDR3 amino acids: CSASYGSVDTQYF. The CDR3 nucleotides are TGCAGTGCTAGTTACGGTAGCGTAGATACGCAGTATTTT.

This sequence joins TRBV5-5 and TRBJ1-2; TRBD1 agrees at 7 bases. CDR1 is SGHKS and CDR2 is YYEKEE in the germline V gene (reference sequence). This CDR3 comprises 13 residues. V trimming: 3 bases; J trimming: 8 bases; junction bases outside the gene matches: 7. CDR3: CASSSGTVNGYTF. In nucleotides, the CDR3 is TGTGCCAGCAGCTCCGGGACAGTTAACGGCTACACCTTC.

The rearrangement links TRBV7-9 to TRBJ2-3; D ambiguous. Germline assignment: CDR1 SEHNR and CDR2 FQNEAQ (reference sequence). V dropped 3 bases and J dropped 10 bases, with 11 bases sitting between them. CDR3 size: 12 residues. CDR3 loop: CASSLPTLAQYF. In nucleotides, the CDR3 is TGTGCCAGCAGCTTGCCGACTTTGGCGCAGTATTTT. The whole variable domain, filled in from reference TRBV7-9 and TRBJ2-3, reads DTGVSQNPRHKITKRGQNVTFRCDPISEHNRLYWYRQTLGQGPEFLTYFQNEAQLEKSRLLSDRFSAERPKGSFSTLEIQRTEQGDSAMYLCASSLPTLAQYFGPGTRLTVL.

This clonotype was counted between two and nine times. The chain joins TRBV29-1 to TRBJ2-2; 16 bases align to TRBD2. From germline, CDR1 is SQVTM and CDR2 ANQGSEA. Germline trimming cut 4 bases from V and 4 bases from J; bases unmatched to any gene: 3. This CDR3 comprises 16 residues. The CDR3 nucleotides read TGCAGCGTTGCCGGGACTAGCGGGAGGGCCACCGGGGAGCTGTTTTTT. Translation: CSVAGTSGRATGELFF.

This clonotype was seen only a few times. A much larger clone lies a single base off, so this may be a read error. J is TRBJ2-5 and V is TRBV29-1, with a tentative D call TRBD1 (7 bases). Germline-derived CDR1 and CDR2 are SQVTM and ANQGSEA. The length of the CDR3 is 13 residues. CDR3 region: CSGERAGGKTQYF. The CDR3 bases are TGCAGCGGTGAACGGGCAGGGGGGAAGACCCAGTACTTC.

V gene TRBV11-3 combines with J gene TRBJ2-1, with 9 nucleotides matching TRBD1. This CDR3 is built from 14 residues. The V gene end was trimmed by 5 bases and the J gene end by 6 bases; junction bases not matched to a gene: 5. Germline V gene sequence: CDR1 SGHNT, CDR2 YENEEA. In nucleotides, the CDR3 is TGTGCCAGCAGCAACGACAGGGGGGGCAATGAGCAGTTCTTC. Translated: CASSNDRGGNEQFF.

The chain carries TRBV18 and TRBJ2-5; possible D gene TRBD1, 5 bases. The CDR3 is made up of 14 amino acids. Trimming left V 4 bases short and J 1 base short, with 10 bases between. From germline, CDR1 is KGHSH and CDR2 LQKENI. The CDR3 protein is CASSLQETQETQYF. The CDR3, as DNA: TGTGCCAGCTCACTACAGGAGACCCAAGAGACCCAGTACTTC.

The chain uses TRBV20-1 and TRBJ2-1; D might be TRBD1 or TRBD2, each matching 6 bases. Trimming took 3 bases from V and 10 from J, leaving 16 bases between them. The CDR3 covers 13 residues. Germline V gene lookup returns CDR1 DFQATT and CDR2 SNEGSKA (reference sequence). Written as DNA, the CDR3 is TGCAGTGCTAGCGGGGGCTCTCTGGGAGAGCAGTTCTTC. Its protein is CSASGGSLGEQFF.

This clonotype was observed a single time. The chain recombines TRBV7-2 with TRBJ2-1, with D perhaps matching TRBD1 (7 bases). The CDR3 spans 13 residues. Between the trimmed V and J ends, which lost 4 bases and 9 bases, there was a span of 13 bases. The germline CDR1 and CDR2 sequences are SGHTA and FQGNSA. The CDR3 protein is CASSYNRGGEQFF. The CDR3 DNA is TGTGCCAGCAGCTACAACAGGGGAGGTGAGCAGTTCTTC. Together with reference TRBV7-2 and TRBJ2-1, the CDR3 gives the full variable domain: GAGVSQSPSNKVTEKGKDVELRCDPISGHTALYWYRQSLGQGLEFLIYFQGNSAPDKSGLPSDRFSAERTGGSVSTLTIQRTQQEDSAVYLCASSYNRGGEQFFGPGTRLTVL.

This clonotype was seen only once. At one boundary the junction diverges from the germline segment, which might be a read error. CDR3 protein: CASSVADNRGSYNEQCF. The CDR3, as DNA: TGTGCCAGCAGCGTCGCGGATAACAGGGGGTCCTACAATGAGCAGTGCTTC. V is TRBV9 and J is TRBJ2-1; 8 bases map to TRBD1. The germline CDR1 and CDR2 sequences are SGDLS and YYNGEE. This CDR3 is 17 amino acids long.

This clonotype occurred a few times. The rearrangement joins TRBV6-2 or TRBV6-3 to TRBJ2-7, with 8 bases fitting TRBD2. The closer fit of TRBJ2-5 to the DNA end suggests the J call may be wrong. The CDR3 is 15 amino acids. Germline V lookup: CDR1 MNHEY, CDR2 SVGEGT. The chain's CDR3 is CASRSLLAGGETQYF. The CDR3 DNA is TGTGCCAGCAGGTCCCTCCTAGCGGGTGGAGAGACCCAGTACTTC.

The chain links TRBV12-3 or TRBV12-4 to TRBJ1-5; D ambiguous. Trimming left V 5 bases short and J 0 bases short, with 11 bases between. The CDR3 extends over 15 amino acids. The CDR3 DNA follows: TGTGCCAGCAGTCCCGCGGGGTATAGCAATCAGCCCCAGCATTTT. Translation gives CASSPAGYSNQPQHF.

The chain is built from TRBV27 and TRBJ2-7; TRBD1 agrees at 7 bases. CDR3 length: 15 residues. Germline V gene data show CDR1 as MNHEY and CDR2 as SMNVEV (reference sequence). V lost 8 bases and J lost 10; bases outside the gene matches: 20. CDR3 nucleotide sequence: TGTGCCAGCGCCCACCTAACACAGGGGCTCTCGGCCCAGTACTTC. Amino acids: CASAHLTQGLSAQYF.

This chain connects TRBV6-2 or TRBV6-3 to TRBJ1-6; D call uncertain. The CDR3 is made up of 12 amino acids. With 2 bases removed from V and 8 bases from J, the gap between germline ends came to 4 bases. Germline loops: CDR1 MNHEY, CDR2 SVGEGT. The CDR3 DNA reads as TGTGCCAGCAGTTACAAAGATTCACCCCTCCACTTT. This encodes CASSYKDSPLHF.